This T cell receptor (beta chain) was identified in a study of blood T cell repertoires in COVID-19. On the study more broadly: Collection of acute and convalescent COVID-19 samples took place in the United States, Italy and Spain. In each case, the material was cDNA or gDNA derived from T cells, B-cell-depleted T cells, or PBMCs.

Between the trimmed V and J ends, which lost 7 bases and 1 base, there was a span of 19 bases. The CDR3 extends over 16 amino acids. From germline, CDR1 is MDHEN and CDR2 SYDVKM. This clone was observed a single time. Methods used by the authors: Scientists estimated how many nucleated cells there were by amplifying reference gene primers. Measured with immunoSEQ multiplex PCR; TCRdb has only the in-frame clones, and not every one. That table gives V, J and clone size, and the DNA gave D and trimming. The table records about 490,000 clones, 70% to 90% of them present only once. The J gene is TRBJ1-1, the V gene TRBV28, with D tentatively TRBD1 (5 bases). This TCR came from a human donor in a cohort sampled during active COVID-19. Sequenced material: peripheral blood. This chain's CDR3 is CASTPLIAGGNTEAFF. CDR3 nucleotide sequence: TGTGCCAGCACTCCACTAATCGCCGGGGGGAACACTGAAGCTTTCTTT.